This T cell receptor (beta chain) stems from a study of shared clonotypes between healthy human individuals. Cells designated naive CD8 were CD45RO-negative and were positively selected for CCR7, with terminally differentiated effector memory CD45RA+ cells excluded. The study enrolled healthy HIV-negative adults without recent acute infections or vaccinations as donors. The material for each subset, its genomic DNA, was split evenly across several immunoSEQ plates. Original handling: With immunoSEQ giving junction-only sequences and no quality scores, filtering differed. The protocol was immunoSEQ multiplex PCR, while the TCRdb copy is restricted to in-frame clones and leaves out a portion. That table furnishes V, J and clone size, whereas the DNA furnished D and trimming. The table lists approximately 720,000 clones, 92% of them singletons. Germline V gives CDR1 SGHAT, CDR2 FQNNGV. This CDR3 has 13 amino acids. The ends were cut back, 8 bases at V and 5 bases at J, with 16 bases in the middle.

This TCR came from a man aged 30 to 39 in good health. This chain connects TRBV11-2 to TRBJ2-7; TRBD2 is a possible D gene (5 bases). The sequenced material came from naive CD8+ T cells sorted from blood. DNA for the CDR3: TGTGCCAGCGAACGGACTTCAAAGGACGAGCAGTACTTC. Translation: CASERTSKDEQYF.